The sequence of this TCR beta chain was determined in a study of OX40 agonist ivuxolimab in advanced cancers. Data came from immunoSEQ multiplex PCR; TCRdb stores just in-frame clones and leaves some out. Among about 50,000 clones, approximately 93% were seen once, and the ten largest hold 15% to 20%. The CDR3 totals 12 residues. CDR1 and CDR2 (germline): SEHNR, FQNEAQ (reference sequence). Between the trimmed V and J ends, which lost 5 bases and 2 bases, there was a span of 5 bases. J is TRBJ2-3 and V is TRBV7-9; D gene uncertain. The sequence came from an adult with an advanced solid tumor such as melanoma, head and neck, liver or kidney cancer. The specimen comprised CD4+ or CD8+ T cells sorted from blood, sampled in a trial of the OX40 agonist ivuxolimab. CDR3 nucleotides: TGTGCCAGCAGCCTTTACACAGATACGCAGTATTTT. Translating it yields CASSLYTDTQYF. Variable domain in full (rest from reference TRBV7-9 and TRBJ2-3): DTGVSQNPRHKITKRGQNVTFRCDPISEHNRLYWYRQTLGQGPEFLTYFQNEAQLEKSRLLSDRFSAERPKGSFSTLEIQRTEQGDSAMYLCASSLYTDTQYFGPGTRLTVL.